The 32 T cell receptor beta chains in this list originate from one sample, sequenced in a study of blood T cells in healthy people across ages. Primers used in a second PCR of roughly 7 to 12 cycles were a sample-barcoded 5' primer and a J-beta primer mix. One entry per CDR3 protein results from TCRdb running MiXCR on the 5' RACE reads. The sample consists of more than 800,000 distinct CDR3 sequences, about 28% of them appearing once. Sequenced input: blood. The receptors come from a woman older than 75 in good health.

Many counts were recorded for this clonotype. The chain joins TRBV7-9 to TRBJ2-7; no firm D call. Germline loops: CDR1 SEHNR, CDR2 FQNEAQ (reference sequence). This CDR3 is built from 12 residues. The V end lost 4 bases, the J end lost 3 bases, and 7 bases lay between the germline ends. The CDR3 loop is CASSSLVYEQYF. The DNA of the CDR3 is TGTGCCAGCAGCTCTCTGGTCTACGAGCAGTACTTC.

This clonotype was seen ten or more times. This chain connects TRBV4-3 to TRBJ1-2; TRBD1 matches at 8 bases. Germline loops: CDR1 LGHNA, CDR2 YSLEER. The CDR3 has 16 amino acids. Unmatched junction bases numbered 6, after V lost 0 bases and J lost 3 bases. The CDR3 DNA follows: TGCGCCAGCAGCCAAGATATCGGGACAGGATACTATGGCTACACCTTC. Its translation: CASSQDIGTGYYGYTF.

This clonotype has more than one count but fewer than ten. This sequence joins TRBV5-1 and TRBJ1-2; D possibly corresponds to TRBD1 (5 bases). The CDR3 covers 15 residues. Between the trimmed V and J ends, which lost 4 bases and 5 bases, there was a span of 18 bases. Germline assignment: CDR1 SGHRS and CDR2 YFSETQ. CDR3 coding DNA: TGCGCCAGCAGCGCTTCCCAGGGATTCGATTATGGCTACACCTTC. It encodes CASSASQGFDYGYTF.

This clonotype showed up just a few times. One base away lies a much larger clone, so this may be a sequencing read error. CDR3 protein: CASTTAEYGYTF. In nucleotides, the CDR3 is TGTGCCAGCACCACGGCCGAGTATGGCTACACCTTC. The J gene is TRBJ1-2, the V gene TRBV12-3 or TRBV12-4; D is unclear. Trimming left V 7 bases short and J 5 bases short, with 11 bases between. This CDR3 has 12 residues.

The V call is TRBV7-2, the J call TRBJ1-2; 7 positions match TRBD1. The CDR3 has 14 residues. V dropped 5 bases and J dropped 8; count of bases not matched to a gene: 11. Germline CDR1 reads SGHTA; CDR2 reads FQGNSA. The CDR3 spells CASSLGTAKIGYTF. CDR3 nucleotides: TGTGCCAGCAGCCTCGGGACAGCCAAAATCGGCTACACCTTC.

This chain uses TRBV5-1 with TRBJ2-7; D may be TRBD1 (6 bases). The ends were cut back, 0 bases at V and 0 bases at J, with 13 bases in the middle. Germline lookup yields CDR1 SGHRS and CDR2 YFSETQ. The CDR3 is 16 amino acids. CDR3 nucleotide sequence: TGCGCCAGCAGCTTGGCCGGACAGTTAGGCTCCTACGAGCAGTACTTC. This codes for CASSLAGQLGSYEQYF.

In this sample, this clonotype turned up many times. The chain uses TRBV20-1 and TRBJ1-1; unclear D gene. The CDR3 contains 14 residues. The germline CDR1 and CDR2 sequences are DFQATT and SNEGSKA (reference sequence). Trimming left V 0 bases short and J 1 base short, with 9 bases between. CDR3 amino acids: CSAREGSGNTEAFF. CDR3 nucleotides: TGCAGTGCTAGAGAAGGGAGCGGGAACACTGAAGCTTTCTTT.

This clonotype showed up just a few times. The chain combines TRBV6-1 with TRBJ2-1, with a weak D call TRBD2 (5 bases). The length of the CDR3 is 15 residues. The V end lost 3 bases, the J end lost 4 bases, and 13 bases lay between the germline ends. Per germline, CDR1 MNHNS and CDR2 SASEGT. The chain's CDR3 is CASSESEGGYNEQFF. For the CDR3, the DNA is TGTGCCAGCAGTGAGTCAGAGGGCGGGTACAATGAGCAGTTCTTC.

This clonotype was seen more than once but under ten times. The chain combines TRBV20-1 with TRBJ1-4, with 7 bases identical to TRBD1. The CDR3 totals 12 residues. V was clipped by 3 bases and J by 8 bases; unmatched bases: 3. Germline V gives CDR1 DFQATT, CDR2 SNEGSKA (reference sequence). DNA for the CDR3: TGCAGTGCTAGGGAGGGGGCGGAAAAACTGTTTTTT. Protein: CSAREGAEKLFF.

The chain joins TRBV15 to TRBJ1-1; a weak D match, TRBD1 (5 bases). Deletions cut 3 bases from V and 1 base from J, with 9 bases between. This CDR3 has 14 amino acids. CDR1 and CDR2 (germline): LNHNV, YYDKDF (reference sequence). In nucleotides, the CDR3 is TGTGCCACCAGCAGCGTGGGGGGGAACACTGAAGCTTTCTTT. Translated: CATSSVGGNTEAFF.

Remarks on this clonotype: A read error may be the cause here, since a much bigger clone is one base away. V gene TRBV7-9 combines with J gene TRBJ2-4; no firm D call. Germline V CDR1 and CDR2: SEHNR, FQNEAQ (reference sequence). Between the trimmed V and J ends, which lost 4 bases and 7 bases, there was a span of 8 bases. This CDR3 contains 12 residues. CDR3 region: CASSYRDNIQYF. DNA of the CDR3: TGTGCCAGCAGCTATAGGGATAACATTCAGTACTTC.

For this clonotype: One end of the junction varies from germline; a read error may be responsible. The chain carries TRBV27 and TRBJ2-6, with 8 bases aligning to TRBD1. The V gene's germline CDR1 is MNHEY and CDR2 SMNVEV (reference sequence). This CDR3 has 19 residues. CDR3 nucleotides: TGTGCCTGCAGTCCTGGGGGCAGGGGGCGCTTCGATGGGGCCAACGTCCTGACTTTC. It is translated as CACSPGGRGRFDGANVLTF.

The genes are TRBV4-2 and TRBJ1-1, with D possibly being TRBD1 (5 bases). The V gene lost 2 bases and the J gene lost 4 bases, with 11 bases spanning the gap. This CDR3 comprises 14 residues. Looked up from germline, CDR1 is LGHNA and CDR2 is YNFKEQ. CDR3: CASSQHTRVTEAFF. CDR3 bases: TGTGCCAGCAGCCAACACACCAGGGTCACTGAAGCTTTCTTT.

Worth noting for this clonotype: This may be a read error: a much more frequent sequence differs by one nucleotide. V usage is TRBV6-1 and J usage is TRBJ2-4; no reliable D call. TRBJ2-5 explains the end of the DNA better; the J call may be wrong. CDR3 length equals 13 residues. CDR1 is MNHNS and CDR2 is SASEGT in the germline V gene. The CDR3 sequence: CASKYGNQETQYF. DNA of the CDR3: TGTGCCAGCAAGTACGGTAACCAAGAGACCCAGTACTTC.

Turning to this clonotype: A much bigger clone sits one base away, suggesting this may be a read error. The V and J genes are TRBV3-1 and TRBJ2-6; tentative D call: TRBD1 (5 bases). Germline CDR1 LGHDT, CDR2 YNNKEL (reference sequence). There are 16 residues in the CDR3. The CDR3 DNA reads TGTGCCAGCAGCCAAGCCATGGGGCCTGGGGCCGACGTCCTGACTTTC. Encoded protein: CASSQAMGPGADVLTF.

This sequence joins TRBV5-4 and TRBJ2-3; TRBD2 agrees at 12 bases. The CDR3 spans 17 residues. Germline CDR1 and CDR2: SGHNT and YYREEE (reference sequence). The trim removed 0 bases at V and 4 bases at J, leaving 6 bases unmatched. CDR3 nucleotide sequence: TGTGCCAGCAGCTTGGGAGGACTAGCGGGGAGTGCAGATACGCAGTATTTT. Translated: CASSLGGLAGSADTQYF.

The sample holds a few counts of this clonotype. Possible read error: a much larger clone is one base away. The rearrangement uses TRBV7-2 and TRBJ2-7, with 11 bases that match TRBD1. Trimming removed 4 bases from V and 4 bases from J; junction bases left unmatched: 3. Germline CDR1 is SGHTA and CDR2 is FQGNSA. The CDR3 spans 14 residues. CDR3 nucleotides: TGTGCCAGCAGCTGGGGGACAGGGGGTTACGAGCAGTACTTC. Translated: CASSWGTGGYEQYF.

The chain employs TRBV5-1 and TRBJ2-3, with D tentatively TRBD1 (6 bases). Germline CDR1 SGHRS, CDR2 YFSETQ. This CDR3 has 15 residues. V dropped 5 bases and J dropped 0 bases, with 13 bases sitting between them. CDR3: CASSVRDTSTDTQYF. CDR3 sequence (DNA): TGCGCCAGCAGTGTACGGGACACCAGCACAGATACGCAGTATTTT.

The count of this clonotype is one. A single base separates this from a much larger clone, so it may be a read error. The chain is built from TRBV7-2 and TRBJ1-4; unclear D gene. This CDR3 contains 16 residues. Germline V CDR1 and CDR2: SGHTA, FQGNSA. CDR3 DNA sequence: TGTGTCAGCAGCTTAGAGCCGGCAGCAACTAATGAAAAACTGTTTTTT. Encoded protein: CVSSLEPAATNEKLFF.

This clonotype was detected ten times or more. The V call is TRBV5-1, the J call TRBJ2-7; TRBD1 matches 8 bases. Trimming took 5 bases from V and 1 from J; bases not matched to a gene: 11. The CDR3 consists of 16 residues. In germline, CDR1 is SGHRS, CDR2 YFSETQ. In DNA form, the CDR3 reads TGCGCCAGCAGTTCAGGACAGGGCTCCCTTTCCTACGAGCAGTACTTC. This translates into CASSSGQGSLSYEQYF. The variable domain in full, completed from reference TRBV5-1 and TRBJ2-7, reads KAGVTQTPRYLIKTRGQQVTLSCSPISGHRSVSWYQQTPGQGLQFLFEYFSETQRNKGNFPGRFSGRQFSNSRSEMNVSTLELGDSALYLCASSSGQGSLSYEQYFGPGTRLTVT.

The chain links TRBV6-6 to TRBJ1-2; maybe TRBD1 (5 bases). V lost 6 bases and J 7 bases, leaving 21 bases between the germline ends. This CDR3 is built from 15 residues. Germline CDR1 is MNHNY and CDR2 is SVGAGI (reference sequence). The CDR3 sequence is CASRQHLEGQGGYTF. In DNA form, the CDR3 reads TGTGCCAGCAGACAACATCTTGAGGGGCAGGGTGGCTACACCTTC.

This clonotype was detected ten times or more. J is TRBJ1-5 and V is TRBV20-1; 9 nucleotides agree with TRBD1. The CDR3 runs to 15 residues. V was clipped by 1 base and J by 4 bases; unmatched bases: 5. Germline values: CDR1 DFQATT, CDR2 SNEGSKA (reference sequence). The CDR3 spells CSARAGTGRNQPQHF. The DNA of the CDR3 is TGCAGTGCTAGAGCGGGGACAGGGCGGAATCAGCCCCAGCATTTT.

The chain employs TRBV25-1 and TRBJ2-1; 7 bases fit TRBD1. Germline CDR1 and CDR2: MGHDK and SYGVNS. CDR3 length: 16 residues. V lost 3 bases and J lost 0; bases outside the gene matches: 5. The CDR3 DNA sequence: TGTGCCAGCAGTGAGACAGGGACCGACTCCTACAATGAGCAGTTCTTC. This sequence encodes CASSETGTDSYNEQFF.

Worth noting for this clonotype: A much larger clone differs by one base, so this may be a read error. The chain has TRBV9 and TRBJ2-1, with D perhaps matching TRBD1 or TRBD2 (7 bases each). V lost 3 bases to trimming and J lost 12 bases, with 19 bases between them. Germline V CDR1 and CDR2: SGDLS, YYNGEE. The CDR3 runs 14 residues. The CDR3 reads CASSAEQGRGGQFF. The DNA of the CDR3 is TGTGCCAGCAGCGCCGAACAGGGCAGGGGGGGGCAGTTCTTC.

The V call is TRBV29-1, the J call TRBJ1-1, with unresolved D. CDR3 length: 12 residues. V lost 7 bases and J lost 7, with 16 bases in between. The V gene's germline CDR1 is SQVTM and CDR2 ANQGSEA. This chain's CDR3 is CSADSRTHEAFF. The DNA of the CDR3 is TGCAGCGCCGACTCAAGGACCCATGAAGCTTTCTTT.

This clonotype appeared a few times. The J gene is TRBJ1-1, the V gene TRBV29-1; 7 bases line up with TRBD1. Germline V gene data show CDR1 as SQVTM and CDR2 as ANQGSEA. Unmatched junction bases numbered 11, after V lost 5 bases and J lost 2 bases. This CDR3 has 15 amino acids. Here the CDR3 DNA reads TGCAGCGTTAAACAGGGGCCTGAGGTTAACACTGAAGCTTTCTTT. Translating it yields CSVKQGPEVNTEAFF.

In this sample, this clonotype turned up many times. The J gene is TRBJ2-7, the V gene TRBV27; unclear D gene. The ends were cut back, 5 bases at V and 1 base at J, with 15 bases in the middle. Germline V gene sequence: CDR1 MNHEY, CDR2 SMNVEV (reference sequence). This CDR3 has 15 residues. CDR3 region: CASSLFEDPSYEQYF. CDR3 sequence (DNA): TGTGCCAGCAGTCTATTTGAAGACCCGTCCTACGAGCAGTACTTC.

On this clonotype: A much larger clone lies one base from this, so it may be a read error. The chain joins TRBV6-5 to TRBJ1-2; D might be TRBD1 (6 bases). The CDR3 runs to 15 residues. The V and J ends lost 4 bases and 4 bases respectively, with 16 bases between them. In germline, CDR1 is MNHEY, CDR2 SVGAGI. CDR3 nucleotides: TGTGCCAGCAGTTCCGCGACAGGTCTTAGCTATGGCTACACCTTC. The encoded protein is CASSSATGLSYGYTF.

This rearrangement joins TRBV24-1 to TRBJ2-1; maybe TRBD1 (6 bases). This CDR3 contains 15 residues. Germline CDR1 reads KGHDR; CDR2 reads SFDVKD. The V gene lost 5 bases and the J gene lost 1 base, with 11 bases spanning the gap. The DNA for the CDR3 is TGTGCCACCAGTGGGGTCCAGGGGTCCTACAATGAGCAGTTCTTC. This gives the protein CATSGVQGSYNEQFF.

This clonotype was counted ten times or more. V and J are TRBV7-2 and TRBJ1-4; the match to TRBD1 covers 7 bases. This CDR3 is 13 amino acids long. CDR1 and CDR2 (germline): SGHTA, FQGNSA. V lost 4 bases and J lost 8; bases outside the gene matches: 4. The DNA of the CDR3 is TGTGCCAGCAGCTCAGGGGGGGAAGAAAAACTGTTTTTT. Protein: CASSSGGEEKLFF.

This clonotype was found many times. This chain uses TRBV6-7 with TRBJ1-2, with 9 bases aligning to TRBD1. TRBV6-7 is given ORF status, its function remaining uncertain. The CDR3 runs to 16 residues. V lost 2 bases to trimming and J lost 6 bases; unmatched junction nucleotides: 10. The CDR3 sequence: CASSYLRGTGLHGYTF. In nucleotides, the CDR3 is TGTGCCAGCAGTTACCTGAGAGGGACAGGGTTACATGGCTACACCTTC.

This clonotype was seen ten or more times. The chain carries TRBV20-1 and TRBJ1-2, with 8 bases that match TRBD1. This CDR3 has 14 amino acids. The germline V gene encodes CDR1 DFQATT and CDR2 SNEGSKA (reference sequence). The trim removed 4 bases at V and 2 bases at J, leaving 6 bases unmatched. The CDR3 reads CSAKGQDSNYGYTF. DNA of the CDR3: TGCAGTGCTAAGGGACAGGACTCAAACTATGGCTACACCTTC.